The T cell receptor beta chain described here comes from a study of CD8 T cells in ankylosing spondylitis. This clonotype was found a few times. TCRdb re-analysed the 5' RACE reads in MiXCR, keeping a single row per CDR3 protein. The sample has 150,000 to 250,000 distinct CDR3 sequences; around 13% are singletons. Sequenced: blood, either unsorted or a sorted T cell fraction (not recorded which). This clonotype was obtained from a male donor with ankylosing spondylitis or in good health (not recorded which).

The CDR3 DNA sequence: TGTGCCAGCAGTGGCGGGACAAGCTCTGGAAACACCATATATTTT. Amino acids: CASSGGTSSGNTIYF. The chain has TRBV6-1 and TRBJ1-3; TRBD1 is a possible D gene (6 bases). The CDR3 contains 15 residues. The germline CDR1 and CDR2 sequences are MNHNS and SASEGT. The V and J ends lost 4 bases and 0 bases respectively, with 10 bases between them.